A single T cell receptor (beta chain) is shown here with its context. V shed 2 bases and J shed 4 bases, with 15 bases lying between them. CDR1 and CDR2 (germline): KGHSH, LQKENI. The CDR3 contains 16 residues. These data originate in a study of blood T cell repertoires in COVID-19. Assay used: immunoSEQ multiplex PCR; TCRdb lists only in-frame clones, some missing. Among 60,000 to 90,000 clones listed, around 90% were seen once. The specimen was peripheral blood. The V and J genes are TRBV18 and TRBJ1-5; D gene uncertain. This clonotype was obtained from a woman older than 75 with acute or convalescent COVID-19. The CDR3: CASSPAPPQLNQPQHF. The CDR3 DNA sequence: TGTGCCAGCTCACCAGCCCCCCCCCAGTTAAATCAGCCCCAGCATTTT.